This T cell receptor (beta chain) originates from a study of shared clonotypes between healthy human individuals. TCRdb's table, derived via immunoSEQ multiplex PCR, lists solely in-frame clones and lacks some. The table records nearly 2 million clones, about 94% of them present only once. Trimming took off 4 bases at V and 4 bases at J, with 20 bases between the two ends. Germline CDR1 is MGHRA and CDR2 is YSYEKL. The CDR3 spans 16 residues. Study-wide points: Between several donors, naive CD4 clonotypes were shared at a level of around 5.2%.

Terminally differentiated effector memory CD45RA+ cells were excluded by CCR7 positive selection of CD45RO-negative cells. This clone was picked up a small number of times. The antigen remains unidentified. The V gene is TRBV4-1, the J gene TRBJ2-7; D may be TRBD2 (7 bases). The source of this sequence is a man younger than 35 in good health. Specimen: naive CD8+ T cells sorted from blood. CDR3 sequence reads: CASSLKQGGESYEQYF. The CDR3 coding sequence is TGCGCCAGCAGCCTGAAACAGGGAGGGGAATCATACGAGCAGTACTTC.